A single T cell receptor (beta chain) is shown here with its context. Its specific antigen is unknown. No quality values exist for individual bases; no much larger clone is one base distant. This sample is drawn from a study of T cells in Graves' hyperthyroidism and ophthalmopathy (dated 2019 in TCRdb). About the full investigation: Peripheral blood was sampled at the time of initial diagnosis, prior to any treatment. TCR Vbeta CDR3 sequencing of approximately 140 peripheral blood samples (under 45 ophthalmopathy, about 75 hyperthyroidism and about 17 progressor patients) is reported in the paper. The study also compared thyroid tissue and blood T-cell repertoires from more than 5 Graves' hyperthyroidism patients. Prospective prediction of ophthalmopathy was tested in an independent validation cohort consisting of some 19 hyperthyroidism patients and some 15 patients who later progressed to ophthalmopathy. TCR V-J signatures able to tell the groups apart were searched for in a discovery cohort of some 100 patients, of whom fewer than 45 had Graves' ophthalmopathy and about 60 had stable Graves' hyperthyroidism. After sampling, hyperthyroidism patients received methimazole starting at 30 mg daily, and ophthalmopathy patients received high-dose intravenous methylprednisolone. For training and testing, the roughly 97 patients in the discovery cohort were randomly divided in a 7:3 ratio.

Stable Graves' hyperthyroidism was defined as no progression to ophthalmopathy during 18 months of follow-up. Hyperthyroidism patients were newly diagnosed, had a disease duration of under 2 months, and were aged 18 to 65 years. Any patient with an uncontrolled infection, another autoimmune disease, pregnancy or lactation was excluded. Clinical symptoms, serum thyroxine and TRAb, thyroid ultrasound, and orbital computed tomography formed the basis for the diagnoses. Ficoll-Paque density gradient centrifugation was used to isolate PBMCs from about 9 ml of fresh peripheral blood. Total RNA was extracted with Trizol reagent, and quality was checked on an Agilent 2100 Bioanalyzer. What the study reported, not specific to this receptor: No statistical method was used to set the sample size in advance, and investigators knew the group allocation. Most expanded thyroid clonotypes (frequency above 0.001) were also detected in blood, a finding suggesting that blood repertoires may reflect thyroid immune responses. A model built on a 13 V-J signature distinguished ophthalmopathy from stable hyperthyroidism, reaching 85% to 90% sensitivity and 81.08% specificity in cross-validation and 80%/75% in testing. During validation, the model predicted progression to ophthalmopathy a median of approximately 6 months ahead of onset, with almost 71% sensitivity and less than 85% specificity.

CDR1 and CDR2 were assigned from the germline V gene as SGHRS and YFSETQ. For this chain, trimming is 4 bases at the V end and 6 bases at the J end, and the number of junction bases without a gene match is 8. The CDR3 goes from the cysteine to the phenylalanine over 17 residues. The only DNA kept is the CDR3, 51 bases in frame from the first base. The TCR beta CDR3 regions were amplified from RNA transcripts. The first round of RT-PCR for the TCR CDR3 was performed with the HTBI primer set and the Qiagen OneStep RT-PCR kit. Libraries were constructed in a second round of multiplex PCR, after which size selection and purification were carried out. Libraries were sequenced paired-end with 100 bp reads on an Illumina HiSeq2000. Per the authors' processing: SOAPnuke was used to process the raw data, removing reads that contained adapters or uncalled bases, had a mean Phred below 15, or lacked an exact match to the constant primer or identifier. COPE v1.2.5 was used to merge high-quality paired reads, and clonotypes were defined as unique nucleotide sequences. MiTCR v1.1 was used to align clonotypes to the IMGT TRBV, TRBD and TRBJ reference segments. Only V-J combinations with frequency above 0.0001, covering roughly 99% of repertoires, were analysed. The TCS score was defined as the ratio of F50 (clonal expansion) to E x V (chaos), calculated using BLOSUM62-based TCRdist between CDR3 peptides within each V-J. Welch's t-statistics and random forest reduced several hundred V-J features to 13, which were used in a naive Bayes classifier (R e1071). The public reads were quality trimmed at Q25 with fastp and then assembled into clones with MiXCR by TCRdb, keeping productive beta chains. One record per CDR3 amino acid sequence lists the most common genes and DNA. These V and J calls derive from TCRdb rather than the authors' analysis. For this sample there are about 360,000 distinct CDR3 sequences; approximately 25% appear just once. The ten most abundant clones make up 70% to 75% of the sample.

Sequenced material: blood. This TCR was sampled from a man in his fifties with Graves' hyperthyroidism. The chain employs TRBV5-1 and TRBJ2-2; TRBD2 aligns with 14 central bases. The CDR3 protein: CASSELTSGRAAGELFF. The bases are TGCGCCAGCAGCGAATTGACTAGCGGGAGGGCCGCCGGGGAGCTGTTTTTT.